This is a list of T cell receptor beta chains from one sample in a study of read filtering for tumor transcriptome and immune sequencing. MiXCR, applied by TCRdb to the reads, yields one record per CDR3 protein. The table has 100,000 to 150,000 distinct CDR3 sequences, around 13% seen once. The specimen was a population of CD138-negative cells sorted from bone marrow. Every receptor here comes from a donor at least 40 years old with multiple myeloma. Each CDR3 is given with its conserved first and last residue. D genes are given only for firm matches. Rows give clone size only sometimes, using once, few, many, or a class for an expanded clone.

>TRBV29-1|TRBJ1-1|many|TRBD1
TGCAGCGTTCTACAGGGGCGCGTGGAAACTGAAGCTTTCTTT
CSVLQGRVETEAFF
>TRBV5-4|TRBJ2-7|.|TRBD1
TGTGCCAGCAGATCCGACAGGGGAGTCTACGAGCAGTACTTC
CASRSDRGVYEQYF
>TRBV10-3|TRBJ2-1|many|TRBD2
TGTGCCATCAGTGACCCTTCTAGCGGGAGAATCAATGAGCAGTTCTTC
CAISDPSSGRINEQFF
>TRBV6-6|TRBJ2-7|many|.
TGTGCCAGCAGTGCCGGACAGCAAGCCTACGAGCAGTACTTC
CASSAGQQAYEQYF
>TRBV29-1|TRBJ2-1|many|.
TGCAGCGTTGCTAGCCCTTGGGAGAATGAGCAGTTCTTC
CSVASPWENEQFF
>TRBV6-2/TRBV6-3|TRBJ2-2|many|.
TGTGCCAGCAGTGATAGGATAGGGCGGACCGGGGAGCTGTTTTTT
CASSDRIGRTGELFF
>TRBV4-1|TRBJ1-1|many|TRBD1
TGCGCCAGCAGCCAAGCGTTCCAGGGGGCCACTGAAGCTTTCTTT
CASSQAFQGATEAFF
>TRBV20-1|TRBJ2-5|many|.
TGCAGTGCTAGTAGTGAGACCCAGTACTTC
CSASSETQYF
>TRBV20-1|TRBJ2-1|many|.
TGCAGTGCTCCGGAGGGCGCAGGGCAAAATGAGCAGTTCTTC
CSAPEGAGQNEQFF
>TRBV20-1|TRBJ2-5|many|TRBD2
TGCAGTGCTACTCGGGGACTAGCGGGACAAGAGACCCAGTACTTC
CSATRGLAGQETQYF
>TRBV29-1|TRBJ2-1|many|TRBD1
TGCAGCGTTTCCGGGACAGGGGCTGCCGAAGAGCAGTTCTTC
CSVSGTGAAEEQFF
>TRBV5-1|TRBJ2-1|many|TRBD2
TGCGCCAGCAGCGAAGGGACTAGGCCTGAGCAGTTCTTC
CASSEGTRPEQFF
>TRBV12-3/TRBV12-4|TRBJ1-1|many|.
TGTGCCAGCACCTTTGAGGCCCACACTGAAGCTTTCTTT
CASTFEAHTEAFF
>TRBV20-1|TRBJ2-3|many|.
TGCAGTGCTAGGGGTGGCAAAGAGCCCGATACGCAGTATTTT
CSARGGKEPDTQYF
>TRBV29-1|TRBJ2-1|many|.
TGCAGCGACACTGAAGCCTACAATGAGCAGTTCTTC
CSDTEAYNEQFF
>TRBV12-3/TRBV12-4|TRBJ2-2|.|.
TGTGCCTGCACCTCGGGACAAACCGGGGAGCTGCTTTTT
CACTSGQTGELLF